This T cell receptor beta chain comes out of a study of T cells in Graves' hyperthyroidism and ophthalmopathy. Amplification targeted TCR beta CDR3 regions from RNA transcripts. The TCR CDR3 was amplified in a first-round RT-PCR using the HTBI primer set. MiXCR, applied by TCRdb to the multiplex PCR reads, yields one record per CDR3 protein. The sample lists 350,000 to 400,000 distinct CDR3 sequences; about 18% were seen once. The CDR3 loop spans 14 amino acids. Germline CDR1 reads SGHVS; CDR2 reads FQNEAQ. Trimming cost V 4 bases and J 1 base, with 9 bases left between them. This clonotype has at least ten counts.

This clonotype was obtained from a man between 18 and 29 years old with Graves' ophthalmopathy. The rearrangement links TRBV7-8 to TRBJ2-3, with D uncertain. What was sequenced was blood. CDR3 loop: CASSSRTRTDTQYF. CDR3 in DNA: TGTGCCAGCAGCTCACGGACCCGCACAGATACGCAGTATTTT.